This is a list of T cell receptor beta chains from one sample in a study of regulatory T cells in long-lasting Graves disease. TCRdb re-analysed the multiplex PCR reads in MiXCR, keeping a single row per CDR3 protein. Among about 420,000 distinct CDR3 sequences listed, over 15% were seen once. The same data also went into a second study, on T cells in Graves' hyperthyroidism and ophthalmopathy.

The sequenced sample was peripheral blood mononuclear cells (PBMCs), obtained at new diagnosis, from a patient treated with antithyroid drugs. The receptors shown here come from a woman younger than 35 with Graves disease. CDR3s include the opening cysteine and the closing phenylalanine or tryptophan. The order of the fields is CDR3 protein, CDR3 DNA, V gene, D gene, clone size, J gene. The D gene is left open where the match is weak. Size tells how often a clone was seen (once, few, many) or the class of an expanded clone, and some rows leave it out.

CDR3 protein: CSVEIPGQLYNEQFF
CDR3 DNA: TGCAGCGTTGAGATACCGGGACAGCTCTACAATGAGCAGTTCTTC
V gene: TRBV29-1
D gene: TRBD1
clone size: many
J gene: TRBJ2-1

CDR3 protein: CASSSGITTNEKLFF
CDR3 DNA: TGTGCCAGCAGCTCCGGAATTACCACTAATGAAAAACTGTTTTTT
V gene: TRBV7-8
D gene: NA
clone size: many
J gene: TRBJ1-4

CDR3 protein: CASSLARGSFGGELFF
CDR3 DNA: TGCGCCAGCAGCTTGGCCAGGGGATCATTTGGAGGGGAGCTGTTTTTT
V gene: TRBV5-1
D gene: NA
clone size: few
J gene: TRBJ2-2

CDR3 protein: CASAPGTVYEKLFF
CDR3 DNA: TGTGCCAGCGCCCCCGGGACAGTTTACGAAAAACTGTTTTTT
V gene: TRBV7-9
D gene: TRBD1
clone size: many
J gene: TRBJ1-4

CDR3 protein: CASHSAVNTQYF
CDR3 DNA: TGTGCCAGCCACTCCGCTGTGAATACGCAGTATTTT
V gene: TRBV12-3/TRBV12-4
D gene: NA
clone size: few
J gene: TRBJ2-3

CDR3 protein: CASSLGEREGQYF
CDR3 DNA: TGTGCCAGCAGCTTAGGCGAGCGGGAGGGGCAGTATTTT
V gene: TRBV7-2
D gene: TRBD2
clone size: few
J gene: TRBJ2-3

CDR3 protein: CASSLFREGYNEQFF
CDR3 DNA: TGTGCCAGCAGTTTATTCCGGGAGGGATACAATGAGCAGTTCTTC
V gene: TRBV28
D gene: TRBD2
clone size: many
J gene: TRBJ2-1

CDR3 protein: CSAIRAKETQYF
CDR3 DNA: TGCAGTGCTATCAGGGCAAAAGAGACCCAGTACTTC
V gene: TRBV20-1
D gene: NA
clone size: many
J gene: TRBJ2-5

CDR3 protein: CASRDPGTGVYEQYF
CDR3 DNA: TGTGCCAGCAGGGATCCCGGGACAGGGGTGTACGAGCAGTACTTC
V gene: TRBV28
D gene: TRBD1
clone size: few
J gene: TRBJ2-7

CDR3 protein: CATSRDREVTGELFF
CDR3 DNA: TGTGCCACCAGCAGAGATCGGGAGGTCACCGGGGAGCTGTTTTTT
V gene: TRBV15
D gene: TRBD2
clone size: NA
J gene: TRBJ2-2

CDR3 protein: CASSPAGAGETQYF
CDR3 DNA: TGTGCCAGCAGCCCAGCGGGAGCGGGGGAGACCCAGTACTTC
V gene: TRBV7-2
D gene: TRBD2
clone size: many
J gene: TRBJ2-5

CDR3 protein: CASSQTRDSYNEQFF
CDR3 DNA: TGTGCCAGCAGCCAGACTAGGGACAGCTACAATGAGCAGTTCTTC
V gene: TRBV3-1
D gene: NA
clone size: NA
J gene: TRBJ2-1

CDR3 protein: CASSLEPVGVTDEQYF
CDR3 DNA: TGTGCCAGCAGCTTAGAGCCCGTGGGGGTTACGGATGAGCAGTACTTC
V gene: TRBV11-2
D gene: NA
clone size: few
J gene: TRBJ2-7

CDR3 protein: CASSRGQTHLLAFF
CDR3 DNA: TGTGCCAGCAGCCGGGGACAGACTCATCTTCTAGCTTTCTTT
V gene: TRBV3-1
D gene: TRBD1
clone size: many
J gene: TRBJ1-1

CDR3 protein: CASSFENTQYF
CDR3 DNA: TGTGCCAGCAGTTTTGAGAATACGCAGTATTTT
V gene: TRBV12-3/TRBV12-4
D gene: NA
clone size: many
J gene: TRBJ2-3

CDR3 protein: CASSLRGRGGFDGYTF
CDR3 DNA: TGTGCCAGCAGCTTACGGGGCAGGGGGGGTTTCGATGGCTACACCTTC
V gene: TRBV7-3
D gene: TRBD1
clone size: many
J gene: TRBJ1-2

CDR3 protein: CASSSMEGGNEQFF
CDR3 DNA: TGCGCCAGCAGCAGTATGGAGGGGGGCAATGAGCAGTTCTTC
V gene: TRBV5-1
D gene: NA
clone size: few
J gene: TRBJ2-1

CDR3 protein: CASSADRGRSYEQYF
CDR3 DNA: TGTGCCAGCAGCGCGGACAGGGGACGAAGCTACGAGCAGTACTTC
V gene: TRBV7-2
D gene: TRBD1
clone size: many
J gene: TRBJ2-7

CDR3 protein: CASSDGGGALETQYF
CDR3 DNA: TGTGCCAGCAGTGATGGGGGTGGGGCACTAGAGACCCAGTACTTC
V gene: TRBV28
D gene: NA
clone size: many
J gene: TRBJ2-5

CDR3 protein: CASSLGRLAGVGELFF
CDR3 DNA: TGTGCCAGCAGTTTGGGTCGTCTAGCGGGAGTCGGGGAGCTGTTTTTT
V gene: TRBV12-3/TRBV12-4
D gene: TRBD2
clone size: few
J gene: TRBJ2-2

CDR3 protein: CASSLDPISYEQYF
CDR3 DNA: TGTGCCAGCAGCTTAGATCCTATTTCCTACGAGCAGTACTTC
V gene: TRBV7-3
D gene: NA
clone size: few
J gene: TRBJ2-7

CDR3 protein: CASSHTGSLYEQYF
CDR3 DNA: TGTGCCAGCAGTCATACGGGGAGCCTCTACGAGCAGTACTTC
V gene: TRBV12-3/TRBV12-4
D gene: NA
clone size: many
J gene: TRBJ2-7

CDR3 protein: CASSPYPSTDTQYF
CDR3 DNA: TGTGCCAGCAGCCCCTACCCAAGCACAGATACGCAGTATTTT
V gene: TRBV7-3
D gene: NA
clone size: many
J gene: TRBJ2-3

CDR3 protein: CASSLGLAGSFEQYF
CDR3 DNA: TGCGCCAGCAGCTTGGGTTTAGCGGGGAGTTTCGAGCAGTACTTC
V gene: TRBV5-1
D gene: TRBD2
clone size: many
J gene: TRBJ2-7

CDR3 protein: CASSVTGLGNQPQHF
CDR3 DNA: TGTGCCAGCAGCGTAACGGGCCTAGGCAATCAGCCCCAGCATTTT
V gene: TRBV12-3/TRBV12-4
D gene: NA
clone size: many
J gene: TRBJ1-5

CDR3 protein: CASRRDRGRSTDTQYF
CDR3 DNA: TGTGCCAGCCGCCGGGACAGGGGGCGGTCGACAGATACGCAGTATTTT
V gene: TRBV27
D gene: TRBD1
clone size: many
J gene: TRBJ2-3

CDR3 protein: CSAYRQVPYEQYF
CDR3 DNA: TGCAGTGCTTATAGACAGGTTCCCTACGAGCAGTACTTC
V gene: TRBV20-1
D gene: NA
clone size: many
J gene: TRBJ2-7

CDR3 protein: CATSDPRGTPQETQYF
CDR3 DNA: TGTGCCACCAGTGACCCGAGGGGGACACCCCAAGAGACCCAGTACTTC
V gene: TRBV24-1
D gene: NA
clone size: many
J gene: TRBJ2-5

CDR3 protein: CASSLGGSGNSYNEQFF
CDR3 DNA: TGTGCCAGCAGCTTAGGAGGGAGCGGGAACTCCTACAATGAGCAGTTCTTC
V gene: TRBV7-3
D gene: TRBD2
clone size: few
J gene: TRBJ2-1

CDR3 protein: CASSVAGWTSGRLDTQYF
CDR3 DNA: TGTGCCAGCAGCGTAGCAGGGTGGACTAGCGGGAGATTAGATACGCAGTATTTT
V gene: TRBV9
D gene: TRBD2
clone size: NA
J gene: TRBJ2-3

CDR3 protein: CAWKRRDTQPSNYGYTF
CDR3 DNA: TGTGCCTGGAAAAGGCGGGACACTCAACCTTCTAACTATGGCTACACCTTC
V gene: TRBV30
D gene: NA
clone size: few
J gene: TRBJ1-2

CDR3 protein: CASSPIGRQITYEQYF
CDR3 DNA: TGCGCCAGCAGCCCAATAGGCCGACAGATTACCTACGAGCAGTACTTC
V gene: TRBV4-1
D gene: NA
clone size: NA
J gene: TRBJ2-7

CDR3 protein: CASSYLTGLGNTIYF
CDR3 DNA: TGTGCCAGCAGTTACTTGACAGGGTTGGGAAACACCATATATTTT
V gene: TRBV6-9
D gene: TRBD1
clone size: few
J gene: TRBJ1-3

CDR3 protein: CASGWTGNTEAFF
CDR3 DNA: TGTGCCAGCGGGTGGACAGGTAACACTGAAGCTTTCTTT
V gene: TRBV27
D gene: TRBD1
clone size: few
J gene: TRBJ1-1

CDR3 protein: CATSRTLAGARDTQYF
CDR3 DNA: TGTGCCACCAGCAGGACACTAGCGGGAGCCAGAGATACGCAGTATTTT
V gene: TRBV15
D gene: TRBD2
clone size: NA
J gene: TRBJ2-3

CDR3 protein: CSVRERGASLRGEQYF
CDR3 DNA: TGCAGTGTTAGGGAAAGGGGGGCTAGCCTACGAGGCGAGCAGTACTTC
V gene: TRBV20-1
D gene: NA
clone size: many
J gene: TRBJ2-7

CDR3 protein: CSGRQGSTDTQYF
CDR3 DNA: TGCAGCGGGAGACAGGGTAGCACGGATACGCAGTATTTT
V gene: TRBV29-1
D gene: TRBD1
clone size: many
J gene: TRBJ2-3

CDR3 protein: CASSFDLYSYNEQFF
CDR3 DNA: TGTGCCAGCAGTTTCGACTTATACTCCTACAATGAGCAGTTCTTC
V gene: TRBV27
D gene: NA
clone size: many
J gene: TRBJ2-1

CDR3 protein: CSVVRSGATTGELFF
CDR3 DNA: TGCAGCGTTGTTCGGTCGGGGGCCACCACCGGGGAGCTGTTTTTT
V gene: TRBV29-1
D gene: NA
clone size: few
J gene: TRBJ2-2

CDR3 protein: CSAPPGLRNNEQFF
CDR3 DNA: TGCAGTGCTCCTCCGGGACTACGAAACAATGAGCAGTTCTTC
V gene: TRBV20-1
D gene: TRBD2
clone size: many
J gene: TRBJ2-1

CDR3 protein: CSALLVKDSYEQYF
CDR3 DNA: TGCAGTGCCCTGTTGGTGAAGGACTCCTACGAGCAGTACTTC
V gene: TRBV20-1
D gene: NA
clone size: many
J gene: TRBJ2-7

CDR3 protein: CASSLGDGNTYEQYF
CDR3 DNA: TGCGCCAGCAGCTTGGGGGACGGTAACACCTACGAGCAGTACTTC
V gene: TRBV5-1
D gene: NA
clone size: NA
J gene: TRBJ2-7

CDR3 protein: CASSSYEGRGSDTQYF
CDR3 DNA: TGTGCCAGCAGCTCTTATGAGGGCAGGGGATCAGATACGCAGTATTTT
V gene: TRBV7-6
D gene: NA
clone size: many
J gene: TRBJ2-3

CDR3 protein: CVSRETSGSVGEQFF
CDR3 DNA: TGTGTCAGCAGGGAGACTAGCGGGAGTGTCGGCGAGCAGTTCTTC
V gene: TRBV2
D gene: TRBD2
clone size: NA
J gene: TRBJ2-1

CDR3 protein: CSDGGPSREQYF
CDR3 DNA: TGCAGCGACGGAGGACCCTCTAGGGAGCAGTACTTC
V gene: TRBV29-1
D gene: NA
clone size: NA
J gene: TRBJ2-7